Given below is one T cell receptor (beta chain) in context. What it binds is not known. Compared with germline, one end of the junction differs, possibly owing to a read error. Expressed TCRB transcripts were sequenced because the isolated RNA had all been reverse transcribed beforehand. TCRdb keeps only in-frame clones here, not all; method: immunoSEQ multiplex PCR. Among 810,000 or so clones listed, 15% to 20% were seen once. This sample stems from a study of beta chain features in type 1 diabetes. As for the study in general: Healthy donors and patients had similar age, gender and cell yields.

The germline gives CDR1 MGHRA, CDR2 YSYEKL. The CDR3 spans 13 residues. Study-level findings and limits: Shorter templates may be favored by PCR, equally so in patients and controls.

The authors sorted CD4+ naive, central memory, regulatory and stem cell-like memory cells via CD45RO/CCR7/CD25/CD127/CD95/CD27. The clonotype originates from a woman between 18 and 29 years old in good health. This chain connects TRBV4-1 to TRBJ1-2; TRBD1 might be the D (5 bases). Source material: naive CD4+ T cells from blood. CDR3 nucleotides: TGCGCCAGCAGCAAAGAGGGGCGCCGACGCTACACCTTC. This translates into CASSKEGRRRYTF.